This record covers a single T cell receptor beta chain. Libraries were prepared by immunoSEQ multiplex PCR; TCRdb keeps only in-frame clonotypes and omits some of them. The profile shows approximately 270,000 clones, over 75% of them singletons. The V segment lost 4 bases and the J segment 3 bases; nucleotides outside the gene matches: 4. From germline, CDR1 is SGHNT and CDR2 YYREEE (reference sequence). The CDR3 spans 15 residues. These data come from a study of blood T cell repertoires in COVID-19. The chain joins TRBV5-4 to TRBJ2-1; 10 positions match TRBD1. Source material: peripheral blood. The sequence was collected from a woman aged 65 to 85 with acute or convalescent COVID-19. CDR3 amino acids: CASSPGTGDYNEQFF. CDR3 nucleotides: TGTGCCAGCAGCCCCGGGACAGGGGACTACAATGAGCAGTTCTTC.